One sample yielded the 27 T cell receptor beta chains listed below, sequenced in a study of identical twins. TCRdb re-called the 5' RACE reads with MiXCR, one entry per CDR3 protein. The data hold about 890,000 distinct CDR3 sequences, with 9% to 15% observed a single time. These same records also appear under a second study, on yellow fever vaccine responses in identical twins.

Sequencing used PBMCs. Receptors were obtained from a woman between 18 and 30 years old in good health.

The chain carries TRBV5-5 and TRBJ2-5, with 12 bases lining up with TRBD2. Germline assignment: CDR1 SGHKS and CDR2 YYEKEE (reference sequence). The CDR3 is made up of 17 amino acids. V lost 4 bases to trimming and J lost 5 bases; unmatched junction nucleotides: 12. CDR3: CASSPGPSGRAWETQYF. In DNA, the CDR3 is TGTGCCAGCAGCCCGGGGCCTAGCGGGAGGGCGTGGGAGACCCAGTACTTC.

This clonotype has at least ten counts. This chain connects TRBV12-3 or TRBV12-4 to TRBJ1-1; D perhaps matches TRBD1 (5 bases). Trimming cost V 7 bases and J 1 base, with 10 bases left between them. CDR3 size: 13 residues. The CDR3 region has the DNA TGTGCCAGCACTCCGAGGGGGAACACTGAAGCTTTCTTT. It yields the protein CASTPRGNTEAFF.

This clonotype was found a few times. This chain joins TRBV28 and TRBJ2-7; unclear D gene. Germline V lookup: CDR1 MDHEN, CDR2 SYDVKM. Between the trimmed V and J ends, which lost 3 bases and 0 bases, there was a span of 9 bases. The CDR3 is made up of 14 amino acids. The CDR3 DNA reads TGTGCCAGCAGTTTCGCAGAGAGCTCCTACGAGCAGTACTTC. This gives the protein CASSFAESSYEQYF.

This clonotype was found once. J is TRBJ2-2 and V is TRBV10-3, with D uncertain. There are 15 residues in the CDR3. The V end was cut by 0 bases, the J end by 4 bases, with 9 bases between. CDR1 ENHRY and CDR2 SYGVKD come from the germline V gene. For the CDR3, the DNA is TGTGCCATCAGTGAGTCCGCCATACGCACCGGGGAGCTGTTTTTT. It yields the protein CAISESAIRTGELFF.

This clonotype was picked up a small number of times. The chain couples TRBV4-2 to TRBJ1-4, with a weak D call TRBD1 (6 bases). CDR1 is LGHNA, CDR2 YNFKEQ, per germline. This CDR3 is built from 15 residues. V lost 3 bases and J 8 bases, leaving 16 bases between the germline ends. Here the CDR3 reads CASSHWFRGGEKLFF. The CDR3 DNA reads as TGTGCCAGCAGCCACTGGTTCAGGGGAGGCGAAAAACTGTTTTTT.

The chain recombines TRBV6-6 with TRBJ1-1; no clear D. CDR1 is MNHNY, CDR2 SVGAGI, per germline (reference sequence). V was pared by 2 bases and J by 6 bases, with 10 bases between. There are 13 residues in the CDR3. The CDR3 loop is CASSYTGVAEAFF. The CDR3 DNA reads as TGTGCCAGCAGTTACACCGGGGTCGCTGAAGCTTTCTTT.

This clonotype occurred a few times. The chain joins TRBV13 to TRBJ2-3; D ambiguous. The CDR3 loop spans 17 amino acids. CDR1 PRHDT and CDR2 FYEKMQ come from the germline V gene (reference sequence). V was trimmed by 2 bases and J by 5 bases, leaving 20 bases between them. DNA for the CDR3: TGTGCCAGCAGCTTAATCGGTTCCGGACGAATGGGAGATACGCAGTATTTT. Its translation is CASSLIGSGRMGDTQYF.

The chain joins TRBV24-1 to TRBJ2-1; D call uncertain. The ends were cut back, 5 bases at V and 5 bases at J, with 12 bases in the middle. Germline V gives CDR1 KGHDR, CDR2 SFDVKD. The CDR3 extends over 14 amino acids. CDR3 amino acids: CATSVRPKNNEQFF. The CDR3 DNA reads TGTGCCACCAGTGTTCGCCCGAAGAACAATGAGCAGTTCTTC.

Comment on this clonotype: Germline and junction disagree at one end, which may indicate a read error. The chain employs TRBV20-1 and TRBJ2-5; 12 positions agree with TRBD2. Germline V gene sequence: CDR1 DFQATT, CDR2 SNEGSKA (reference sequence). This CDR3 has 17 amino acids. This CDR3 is CCARVRLAGDFRETQYF. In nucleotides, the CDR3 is TGCTGTGCTAGAGTCAGACTAGCGGGAGATTTTAGAGAGACCCAGTACTTC.

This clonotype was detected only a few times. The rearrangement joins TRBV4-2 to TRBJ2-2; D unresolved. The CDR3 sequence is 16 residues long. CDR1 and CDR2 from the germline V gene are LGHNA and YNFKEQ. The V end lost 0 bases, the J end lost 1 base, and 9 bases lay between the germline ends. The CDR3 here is CASSQDRLKNTGELFF. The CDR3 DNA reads TGTGCCAGCAGCCAAGATAGACTGAAGAACACCGGGGAGCTGTTTTTT.

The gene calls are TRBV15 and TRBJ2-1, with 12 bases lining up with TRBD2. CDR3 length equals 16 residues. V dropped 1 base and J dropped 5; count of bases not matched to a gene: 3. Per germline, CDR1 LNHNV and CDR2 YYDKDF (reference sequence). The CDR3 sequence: CATSRVWTSGDNEQFF. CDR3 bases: TGTGCCACCAGCAGAGTTTGGACTAGCGGGGACAATGAGCAGTTCTTC.

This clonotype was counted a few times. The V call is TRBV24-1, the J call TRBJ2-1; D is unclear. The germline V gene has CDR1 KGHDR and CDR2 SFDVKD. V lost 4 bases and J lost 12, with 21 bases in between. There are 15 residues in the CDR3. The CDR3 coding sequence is TGTGCCACCAGTGACCTGCCAGGACCTCTGGGAAGGCAGTTCTTC. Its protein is CATSDLPGPLGRQFF.

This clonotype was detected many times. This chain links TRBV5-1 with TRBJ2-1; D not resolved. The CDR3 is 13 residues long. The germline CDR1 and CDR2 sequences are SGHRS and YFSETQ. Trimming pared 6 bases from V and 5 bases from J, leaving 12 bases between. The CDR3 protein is CASTWGGDNEQFF. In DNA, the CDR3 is TGCGCCAGCACCTGGGGTGGGGACAATGAGCAGTTCTTC.

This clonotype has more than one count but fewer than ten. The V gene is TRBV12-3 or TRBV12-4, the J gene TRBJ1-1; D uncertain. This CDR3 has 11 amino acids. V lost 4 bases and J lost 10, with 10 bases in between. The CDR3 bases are TGTGCCAGCAGTTCGACACGCAGAGCTTTCTTT. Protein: CASSSTRRAFF.

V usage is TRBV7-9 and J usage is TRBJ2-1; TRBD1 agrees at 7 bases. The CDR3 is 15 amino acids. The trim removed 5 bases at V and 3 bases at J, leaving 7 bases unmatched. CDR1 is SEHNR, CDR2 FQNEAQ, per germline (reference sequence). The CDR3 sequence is CASSPRDSIYNEQFF. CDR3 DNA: TGTGCCAGCAGCCCCCGGGACAGCATCTACAATGAGCAGTTCTTC.

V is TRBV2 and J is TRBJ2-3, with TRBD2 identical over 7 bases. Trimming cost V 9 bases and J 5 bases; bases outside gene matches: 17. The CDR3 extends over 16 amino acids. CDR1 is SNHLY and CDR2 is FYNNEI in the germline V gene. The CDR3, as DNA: TGTGCCAGTGGGAAAGGACCGGGACTAACAAAAGATACGCAGTATTTT. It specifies CASGKGPGLTKDTQYF.

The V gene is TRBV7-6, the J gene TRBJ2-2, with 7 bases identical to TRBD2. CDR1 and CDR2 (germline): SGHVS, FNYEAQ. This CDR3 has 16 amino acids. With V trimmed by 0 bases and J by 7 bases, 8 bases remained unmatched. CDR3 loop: CASSLAGGTAYGELFF. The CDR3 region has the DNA TGTGCCAGCAGCTTAGCCGGGGGGACGGCTTACGGGGAGCTGTTTTTT.

The CDR3 DNA reads as TGTGCCATCAGTGGGGCAGGAAACATTGTGAACACCGGGGAGCTGTTTTTT. It translates to CAISGAGNIVNTGELFF. The J gene is TRBJ2-2, the V gene TRBV10-3; D is ambiguous. The germline CDR1 and CDR2 sequences are ENHRY and SYGVKD. The CDR3 loop spans 17 amino acids. V dropped 4 bases and J dropped 1 base, with 16 bases sitting between them.

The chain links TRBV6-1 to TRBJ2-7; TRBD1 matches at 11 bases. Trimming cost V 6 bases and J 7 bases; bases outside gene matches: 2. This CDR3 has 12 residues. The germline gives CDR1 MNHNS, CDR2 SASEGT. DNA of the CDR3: TGTGCCAGCAGGGACAGGGGGCTTGAGCAGTACGTC. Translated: CASRDRGLEQYV.

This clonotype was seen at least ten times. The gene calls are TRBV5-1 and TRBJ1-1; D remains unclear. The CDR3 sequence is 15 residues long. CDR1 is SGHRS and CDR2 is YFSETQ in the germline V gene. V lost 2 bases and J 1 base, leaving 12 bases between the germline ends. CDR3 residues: CASSFSADTNTEAFF. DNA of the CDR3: TGCGCCAGCAGCTTTTCGGCAGACACGAACACTGAAGCTTTCTTT.

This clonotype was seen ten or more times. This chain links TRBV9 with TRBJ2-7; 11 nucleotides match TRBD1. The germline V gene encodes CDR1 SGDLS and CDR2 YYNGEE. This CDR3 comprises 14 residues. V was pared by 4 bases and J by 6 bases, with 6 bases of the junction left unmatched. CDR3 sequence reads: CASSPGTGGFEQYF. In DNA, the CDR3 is TGTGCCAGCAGCCCCGGGACAGGGGGTTTCGAGCAGTACTTC. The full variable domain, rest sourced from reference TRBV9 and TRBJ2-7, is DSGVTQTPKHLITATGQRVTLRCSPRSGDLSVYWYQQSLDQGLQFLIQYYNGEERAKGNILERFSAQQFPDLHSELNLSSLELGDSALYFCASSPGTGGFEQYFGPGTRLTVT.

This chain's CDR3 is CASGLPGHPSTDTQYF. The CDR3 nucleotides read TGTGCCAGCGGACTACCCGGACATCCGAGCACAGATACGCAGTATTTT. The chain carries TRBV6-1 and TRBJ2-3; D might be TRBD2 (6 bases). The CDR3 spans 16 residues. Trimming stripped 8 bases from V and 0 bases from J, with 18 bases between. Germline values: CDR1 MNHNS, CDR2 SASEGT.

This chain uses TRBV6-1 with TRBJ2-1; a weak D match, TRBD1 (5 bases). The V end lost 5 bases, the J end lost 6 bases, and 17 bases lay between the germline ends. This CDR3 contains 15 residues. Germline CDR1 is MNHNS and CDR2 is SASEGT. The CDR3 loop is CASSRARVLGNEQFF. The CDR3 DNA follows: TGTGCCAGCAGTCGGGCCAGGGTGCTTGGCAATGAGCAGTTCTTC.

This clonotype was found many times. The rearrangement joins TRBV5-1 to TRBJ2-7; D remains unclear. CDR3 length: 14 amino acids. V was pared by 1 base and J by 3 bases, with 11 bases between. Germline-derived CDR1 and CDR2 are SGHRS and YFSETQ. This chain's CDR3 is CASSLPGSIYEQYF. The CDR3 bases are TGCGCCAGCAGCTTGCCCGGGTCTATCTACGAGCAGTACTTC.

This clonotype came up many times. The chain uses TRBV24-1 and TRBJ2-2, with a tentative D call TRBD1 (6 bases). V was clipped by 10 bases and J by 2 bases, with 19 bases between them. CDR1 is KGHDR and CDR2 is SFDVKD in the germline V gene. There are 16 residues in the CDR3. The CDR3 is CATTPSWGRNTGELFF. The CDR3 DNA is TGTGCCACAACCCCTTCTTGGGGGCGAAACACCGGGGAGCTGTTTTTT.

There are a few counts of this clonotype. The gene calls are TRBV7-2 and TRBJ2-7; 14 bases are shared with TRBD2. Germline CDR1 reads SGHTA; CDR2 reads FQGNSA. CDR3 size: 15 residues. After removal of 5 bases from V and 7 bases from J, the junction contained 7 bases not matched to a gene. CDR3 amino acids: CASSLRLAGGQEQYF. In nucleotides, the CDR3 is TGTGCCAGCAGCCTCCGACTAGCGGGAGGGCAGGAGCAGTACTTC.

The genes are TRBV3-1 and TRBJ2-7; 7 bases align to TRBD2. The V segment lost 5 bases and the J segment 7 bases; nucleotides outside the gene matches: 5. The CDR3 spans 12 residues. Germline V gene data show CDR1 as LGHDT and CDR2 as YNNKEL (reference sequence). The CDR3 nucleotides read TGTGCCAGCAGCTGGGGGGGGAAGGAGCAGTACTTC. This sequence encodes CASSWGGKEQYF.